This passage covers 10 T cell receptor beta chains from one sample sequenced in a study of early T cells in non-severe SARS-CoV-2 infection. TCRdb called the 5' RACE reads again in MiXCR, with one record for every CDR3 protein. Among tens of thousands of distinct CDR3 sequences, less than 15% were seen once, and the ten largest hold around a tenth. This specimen was whole blood, taken at baseline. The receptor set was obtained from an adult who was a healthcare worker with PCR-confirmed SARS-CoV-2 infection or an uninfected control (not recorded which).

Ten or more counts support this clonotype. This chain connects TRBV12-3 or TRBV12-4 to TRBJ1-1; D uncertain. Trimming took 6 bases from V and 1 from J, leaving 21 bases between them. The CDR3 covers 17 residues. CDR3 coding DNA: TGTGCCAGCAGCTCTACCGCCCCAGAGTCCGCGAACACTGAAGCTTTCTTT. Translated: CASSSTAPESANTEAFF.

This rearrangement joins TRBV20-1 to TRBJ2-5; D ambiguous. The CDR3 has 14 residues. V was pared by 8 bases and J by 2 bases, with 18 bases between. Germline CDR1 is DFQATT and CDR2 is SNEGSKA (reference sequence). The CDR3 DNA reads TGCAGTCTCCGAAAGTTTATTGCACAAGAGACCCAGTACTTC. It is translated as CSLRKFIAQETQYF.

This clonotype has at least ten counts. This chain connects TRBV2 to TRBJ1-5, with 8 positions matching TRBD1. CDR1 and CDR2 (germline): SNHLY, FYNNEI. The CDR3 is 15 amino acids. V dropped 6 bases and J dropped 1; count of bases not matched to a gene: 5. CDR3 amino acids: CASSLRGQSNQPQHF. Written as DNA, the CDR3 is TGTGCCAGCAGCCTCAGGGGGCAGAGCAATCAGCCCCAGCATTTT.

This clonotype occurred many times. V is TRBV6-2 or TRBV6-3 and J is TRBJ2-7; 7 bases agree with TRBD1. This CDR3 spans 13 amino acids. In germline, CDR1 is MNHEY, CDR2 SVGEGT. Losses at the gene ends were 11 bases for V and 0 bases for J; bases not matched to a gene: 7. The CDR3 loop reads CAGSTGNSYEQYF. CDR3 DNA sequence: TGTGCCGGGTCGACAGGGAACTCCTACGAGCAGTACTTC.

This clonotype was observed a handful of times. The chain carries TRBV5-1 and TRBJ2-7, with D hard to call. CDR1 SGHRS and CDR2 YFSETQ come from the germline V gene. V shed 1 base and J shed 0 bases, with 14 bases lying between them. This CDR3 spans 16 amino acids. CDR3: CASSLRTRWGSYEQYF. The CDR3, as DNA: TGCGCCAGCAGCTTGCGGACCCGCTGGGGCTCCTACGAGCAGTACTTC.

This rearrangement joins TRBV29-1 to TRBJ1-4, with 9 bases identical to TRBD1. The CDR3 sequence is 15 residues long. Germline CDR1 and CDR2: SQVTM and ANQGSEA. V shed 7 bases and J 7 bases; nucleotides not matched to a gene: 13. The CDR3 DNA is TGCAGCGCCCGGACAGGGGTCGCTTATATTGAAAAACTGTTTTTT. As protein: CSARTGVAYIEKLFF.

The chain combines TRBV20-1 with TRBJ2-1; D ambiguous. CDR1 and CDR2 (germline): DFQATT, SNEGSKA (reference sequence). The CDR3 consists of 13 residues. The germline V and J ends were trimmed by 7 bases and 0 bases, with 10 bases remaining between them. The CDR3 DNA reads as TGCAGTGTAGGTGAGAGCTCCTACAATGAGCAGTTCTTC. This translates into CSVGESSYNEQFF.

This clonotype was seen repeatedly, ten times or more. Here the CDR3 reads CASSGRAGVYQETQYF. The CDR3 DNA reads TGTGCCAGTTCTGGGCGGGCGGGAGTCTATCAAGAGACCCAGTACTTC. The chain links TRBV19 to TRBJ2-5; TRBD2 matches at 7 bases. The CDR3 is 16 amino acids. Germline CDR1 reads LNHDA; CDR2 reads SQIVND (reference sequence). V dropped 8 bases and J dropped 2; count of bases not matched to a gene: 14.

The V gene is TRBV28, the J gene TRBJ1-1; D perhaps matches TRBD1 (6 bases). The V gene's germline CDR1 is MDHEN and CDR2 SYDVKM. V lost 1 base to trimming and J lost 5 bases, with 8 bases between them. The CDR3 consists of 13 residues. The CDR3 is CASSLSGVTEAFF. As DNA, the CDR3 is TGTGCCAGCAGTTTATCAGGGGTTACTGAAGCTTTCTTT. The whole variable domain, remainder taken from reference TRBV28 and TRBJ1-1, is DVKVTQSSRYLVKRTGEKVFLECVQDMDHENMFWYRQDPGLGLRLIYFSYDVKMKEKGDIPEGYSVSREKKERFSLILESASTNQTSMYLCASSLSGVTEAFFGQGTRLTVV.

The sample holds a few counts of this clonotype. The rearrangement uses TRBV11-2 and TRBJ1-2; 7 bases line up with TRBD1. V gave up 5 bases and J gave up 0 bases; unmatched junction bases: 6. The CDR3 has 15 residues. Germline CDR1 is SGHAT and CDR2 is FQNNGV. DNA for the CDR3: TGTGCCAGCAGCCGTGGGACAGCGGCTAACTATGGCTACACCTTC. This codes for CASSRGTAANYGYTF.